The rows below give T cell receptor beta chains drawn from one sample of a study of blood T cells in healthy people across ages. TCRdb called the 5' RACE reads again in MiXCR, with one record for every CDR3 protein. The sample gives around 650,000 distinct CDR3 sequences, approximately 29% of which show up once; just over 15% is in the top ten. The sample comprised blood. The source is a woman older than 75 in good health. CDR3s include the opening cysteine and the closing phenylalanine or tryptophan. Each record gives: CDR3 protein, CDR3 DNA, D gene, V gene, J gene, clone size. The D gene is left open where the match is weak. Expanded clones are given a class, and other clones once, few, many or no size at all.

CASSLLTGNEQYF	TGTGCCAGCAGTCTCTTGACAGGGAACGAGCAGTACTTC	TRBD1	TRBV3-1	TRBJ2-7	many
CSASIPGPQETQYF	TGCAGTGCTTCGATTCCGGGACCGCAAGAGACCCAGTACTTC	.	TRBV20-1	TRBJ2-5	.
CASSLASAGAQYF	TGTGCCAGCAGCTTAGCCTCGGCGGGGGCTCAGTACTTC	.	TRBV13	TRBJ2-5	many
CASSQAGLVAGELFF	TGTGCCAGCAGCCAAGCGGGACTAGTTGCCGGGGAGCTGTTTTTT	TRBD2	TRBV4-2	TRBJ2-2	.
CASSYQDQGSTDTQYF	TGTGCCAGCAGTTACCAAGACCAAGGAAGCACAGATACGCAGTATTTT	.	TRBV6-8	TRBJ2-3	.
CASSLTRLATEQFF	TGTGCCAGCAGCTTAACTAGGCTAGCGACTGAGCAGTTCTTC	.	TRBV7-2	TRBJ2-1	many
CSARDTARDAGRSNQPQHF	TGCAGTGCTAGAGATACCGCCAGGGACGCCGGTCGGAGCAATCAGCCCCAGCATTTT	.	TRBV20-1	TRBJ1-5	many
CASSAARVYNEQFF	TGCGCCAGCAGCGCGGCGAGGGTCTACAATGAGCAGTTCTTC	.	TRBV5-1	TRBJ2-1	many
CSARSRGGILNEQYF	TGCAGTGCTAGATCGCGGGGGGGCATACTCAATGAGCAGTACTTC	TRBD2	TRBV20-1	TRBJ2-4	few
CASSPTGLVSNQPRHF	TGTGCCAGCAGCCCCACGGGACTAGTTAGCAATCAGCCCCGGCATTTT	.	TRBV27	TRBJ1-5	.
CSVEDRGGSYEQYF	TGCAGCGTTGAAGATCGGGGGGGCTCCTACGAGCAGTACTTC	TRBD2	TRBV29-1	TRBJ2-7	.
CASSHRDGGRKRDGYTF	TGTGCCAGCAGCCACCGAGATGGGGGGCGCAAAAGGGATGGCTACACCTTC	.	TRBV3-1	TRBJ1-2	many
CASSYGQISGANVLTF	TGTGCCAGCAGTTACGGACAGATCTCTGGGGCCAACGTCCTGACTTTC	.	TRBV6-5	TRBJ2-6	.
CASSRGRGNTGELFF	TGTGCCAGCAGCAGAGGGAGGGGTAACACCGGGGAGCTGTTTTTT	TRBD2	TRBV7-3	TRBJ2-2	many
CASSLDWKAKNIQYF	TGTGCCAGCAGTCTGGACTGGAAAGCCAAAAACATTCAGTACTTC	.	TRBV6-2/TRBV6-3	TRBJ2-4	many
CASSHGSTGLDGYTF	TGCGCCAGCAGCCACGGGTCGACTGGTTTGGATGGCTACACCTTC	.	TRBV4-1	TRBJ1-2	many
CASSFYGGGKETQYF	TGCGCCAGCAGCTTCTACGGCGGTGGCAAAGAGACCCAGTACTTC	.	TRBV5-1	TRBJ2-5	many
CASSFIGQVNNEQFF	TGTGCCAGCAGCTTTATAGGGCAGGTCAACAATGAGCAGTTCTTC	.	TRBV7-6	TRBJ2-1	few
CASSQESGDNEQFF	TGCGCCAGCAGCCAAGAGTCTGGCGACAATGAGCAGTTCTTC	.	TRBV4-1	TRBJ2-1	many
CASSAAYNEQFF	TGTGCCAGCAGCGCGGCCTACAATGAGCAGTTCTTC	.	TRBV7-2	TRBJ2-1	few
CASIGRVTDTQYF	TGTGCCAGCATTGGACGGGTCACAGATACGCAGTATTTT	.	TRBV5-6	TRBJ2-3	many
CSARDPDRVGDEQYF	TGCAGTGCTAGAGACCCGGACAGGGTTGGGGACGAGCAGTACTTC	TRBD1	TRBV20-1	TRBJ2-7	.
CASRRRTSVTDEQFF	TGTGCCAGCAGGAGACGGACTAGCGTGACCGATGAGCAGTTCTTC	TRBD2	TRBV7-9	TRBJ2-1	few
CASSLGDHPRGNGYTF	TGTGCCAGCAGCTTAGGGGACCACCCCAGAGGGAATGGCTACACCTTC	.	TRBV7-2	TRBJ1-2	.
CAWSPGSNQPQHF	TGTGCCTGGAGTCCCGGTAGCAATCAGCCCCAGCATTTT	.	TRBV30	TRBJ1-5	few
CASSSTGQGRGNTEAFF	TGTGCCAGCAGCTCTACGGGACAGGGCAGGGGGAACACTGAAGCTTTCTTT	TRBD1	TRBV5-6	TRBJ1-1	.
CASSFPDTSTDTQYF	TGTGCCAGCAGTTTCCCAGATACTAGCACAGATACGCAGTATTTT	.	TRBV28	TRBJ2-3	.
CASSFLGDNSYEQYF	TGCGCCAGCAGCTTTCTCGGAGATAACTCCTACGAGCAGTACTTC	.	TRBV5-1	TRBJ2-7	many
CASSFGTGRAYNEQFF	TGCGCCAGCAGCTTTGGGACCGGGAGAGCCTACAATGAGCAGTTCTTC	.	TRBV5-1	TRBJ2-1	.
CSAQRATNEKLFF	TGCAGTGCTCAGAGAGCAACTAATGAAAAACTGTTTTTT	.	TRBV20-1	TRBJ1-4	many
CASSPLGQGNQPQHF	TGTGCCAGCAGTCCGCTGGGACAGGGGAATCAGCCCCAGCATTTT	TRBD1	TRBV7-2	TRBJ1-5	.
CASSFFPGELFF	TGTGCCAGCTCCTTTTTCCCCGGGGAGCTGTTTTTT	.	TRBV12-3/TRBV12-4	TRBJ2-2	.
CASSQDRQAVNEKLFF	TGCGCCAGCAGCCAAGATCGGCAGGCCGTTAATGAAAAACTGTTTTTT	.	TRBV4-3	TRBJ1-4	.